Listed here is a single T cell receptor beta chain. As yet, its antigen is unknown. This sample is part of a study of CD8 T cells in Susac syndrome. Study information: Of the sequenced Susac syndrome patients, more than five had active disease and about 8 were in remission. Patients with Susac syndrome were therapy-naive, on corticosteroids, or on intravenous immunoglobulin alone at the time that blood was drawn.

The germline V and J ends were trimmed by 6 bases and 7 bases, with 18 bases remaining between them. CDR3 size: 14 residues. CDR1 and CDR2 from the germline V gene are LGHDT and YNNKEL (reference sequence). Study-level points and caveats: The Susac syndrome CD4+ T cell repertoires displayed no clonal expansion.

Random hexamers primed reverse transcription of about 0.5 to 1 ug RNA. Amplification of TCR beta CDR3 was carried out by immunoSEQ multiplex PCR, which covered 54 Vbeta and 13 Jbeta segments. In TCRdb, the immunoSEQ multiplex PCR reads were re-called with MiXCR into one record per CDR3 protein. The sample consists of around 71,000 distinct CDR3 sequences, 93% of them appearing once. The chain employs TRBV3-1 and TRBJ1-2; TRBD1 is a possible D gene (5 bases). This sequence was found in a human donor with Susac syndrome. Sequencing was done on a sample of CD4+ T cells from PBMCs. CDR3 in DNA: TGTGCCAGCAGGAATGCCCCGGAGGGGATTGGCTACACCTTC. Its translation is CASRNAPEGIGYTF.